This T cell receptor beta chain was documented in a study of CD8 T cells in ankylosing spondylitis. Study results and caveats: Several highly homologous variants made up a TCR beta motif, and this motif appeared characteristic of ankylosing spondylitis blood.

Details on this clonotype: Its specificity is not known.

Researchers built TCR beta libraries using quantitative 5'-RACE with molecular barcodes. MiXCR, applied by TCRdb to the 5' RACE reads, yields one record per CDR3 protein. The sample has fewer than 450,000 distinct CDR3 sequences; roughly 17% are singletons. This CDR3 has 14 amino acids. Trimming left V 3 bases short and J 5 bases short, with 13 bases between. The receptor was isolated from a male donor with ankylosing spondylitis. Sample: blood, either unsorted or a sorted T cell fraction (not recorded which). The chain uses TRBV12-3 or TRBV12-4 and TRBJ1-1; D call uncertain. CDR3 in amino acids: CASSLAGLRTEAFF. The CDR3 bases are TGTGCCAGCAGTTTGGCTGGGTTGAGGACTGAAGCTTTCTTT.